A single sample is the source of the 7 T cell receptor beta chains below, sequenced in a study of blood T cell repertoires in COVID-19. The protocol was immunoSEQ multiplex PCR, while the TCRdb copy is restricted to in-frame clones and leaves out a portion. The sample holds 300,000 to 400,000 clones; around 87% are singletons and the top ten take 3%. The specimen sequenced was peripheral blood. Receptor source: a human donor in a cohort sampled during active COVID-19.

This chain connects TRBV11-3 to TRBJ1-1, with a possible D match to TRBD1 (5 bases). Trimming pared 5 bases from V and 1 base from J, leaving 8 bases between. The V gene's germline CDR1 is SGHNT and CDR2 YENEEA. The CDR3 has 13 residues. In DNA, the CDR3 is TGTGCCAGCAGCCGGGGGGAGAACACTGAAGCTTTCTTT. Translation: CASSRGENTEAFF.

This chain connects TRBV28 to TRBJ1-4, with 8 bases lining up with TRBD1. Germline trimming cut 5 bases from V and 8 bases from J; bases unmatched to any gene: 10. The CDR3 loop spans 15 amino acids. Germline CDR1 is MDHEN and CDR2 is SYDVKM. CDR3 bases: TGTGCCAGCAGTACCCGGACAGGGATGAACGAAAAACTGTTTTTT. Translated, it gives CASSTRTGMNEKLFF.

The gene calls are TRBV28 and TRBJ1-2; TRBD1 aligns across 9 bases. J lost 4 bases, V lost 9 bases, and 12 bases had no gene match. The CDR3 consists of 15 residues. Germline V gene sequence: CDR1 MDHEN, CDR2 SYDVKM. The CDR3 coding sequence is TGTGCCAGTTCAGCGGGGACAGGGATTACCTATGGCTACACCTTC. It codes for CASSAGTGITYGYTF.

The gene calls are TRBV27 and TRBJ1-1; no definite D call. Germline V gene data show CDR1 as MNHEY and CDR2 as SMNVEV (reference sequence). V lost 5 bases and J lost 7, with 11 bases in between. This CDR3 comprises 12 residues. Here the CDR3 DNA reads TGTGCCAGCAGTCCTCCCGGGGATGAAGCTTTCTTT. It codes for CASSPPGDEAFF.

The V gene is TRBV27, the J gene TRBJ1-1; D remains unclear. Germline assignment: CDR1 MNHEY and CDR2 SMNVEV (reference sequence). This CDR3 has 14 amino acids. V gave up 6 bases and J gave up 5 bases, with 16 bases separating them. DNA of the CDR3: TGTGCCAGCAGCCCCGCCCTGGAGTGGACTGAAGCTTTCTTT. Translation gives CASSPALEWTEAFF.

This sequence joins TRBV6-5 and TRBJ1-3; D unclear. Germline-derived CDR1 and CDR2 are MNHEY and SVGAGI. This CDR3 has 13 amino acids. The germline V and J ends were trimmed by 4 bases and 3 bases, with 7 bases remaining between them. The DNA of the CDR3 is TGTGCCAGCAGTTTGGCAGTTGGAAACACCATATATTTT. Translated: CASSLAVGNTIYF.

The CDR3 protein is CASSLDSVGVYEQYF. In DNA, the CDR3 is TGTGCCAGCAGTTTGGACAGCGTCGGGGTGTACGAGCAGTACTTC. V usage is TRBV6-6 and J usage is TRBJ2-7; D is perhaps TRBD1 (6 bases). The CDR3 spans 15 residues. With 4 bases removed from V and 4 bases from J, the gap between germline ends came to 17 bases. Germline lookup yields CDR1 MNHNY and CDR2 SVGAGI (reference sequence).